Detailed here is one T cell receptor beta chain. Generated by immunoSEQ multiplex PCR, the TCRdb table keeps only in-frame clones and is missing some. In the table there are approximately 85,000 clones, roughly nine tenths of which are singletons. This sample was included in a study of T cell changes during pregnancy in multiple sclerosis. The CDR3 loop spans 15 amino acids. V shed 1 base and J shed 4 bases, with 15 bases lying between them. Germline V gene lookup returns CDR1 SGHKS and CDR2 YYEKEE (reference sequence). This TCR was sampled from a female donor with multiple sclerosis, enrolled in a pregnancy study. This specimen consisted of peripheral blood, obtained in the first trimester of pregnancy. J is TRBJ2-7 and V is TRBV5-5; TRBD2 is a possible D gene (5 bases). CDR3 protein: CASSLLAGISYEQYF. DNA for the CDR3: TGTGCCAGCAGCTTGCTCGCGGGTATATCATACGAGCAGTACTTC.